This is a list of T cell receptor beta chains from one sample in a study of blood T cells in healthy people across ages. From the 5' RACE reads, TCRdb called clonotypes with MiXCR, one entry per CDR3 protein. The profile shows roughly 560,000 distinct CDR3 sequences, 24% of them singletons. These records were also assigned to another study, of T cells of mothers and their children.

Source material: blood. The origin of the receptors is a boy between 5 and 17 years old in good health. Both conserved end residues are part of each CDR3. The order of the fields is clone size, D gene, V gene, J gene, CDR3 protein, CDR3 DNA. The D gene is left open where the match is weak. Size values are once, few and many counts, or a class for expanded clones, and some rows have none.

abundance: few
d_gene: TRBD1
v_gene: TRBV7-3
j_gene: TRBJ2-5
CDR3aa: CASSHTGGQEAQYF
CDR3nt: TGTGCCAGCAGCCATACAGGGGGTCAAGAGGCCCAGTACTTC

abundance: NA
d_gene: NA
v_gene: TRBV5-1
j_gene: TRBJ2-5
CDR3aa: CASREQISQETQYF
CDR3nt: TGCGCCAGCAGGGAGCAGATTTCCCAAGAGACCCAGTACTTC

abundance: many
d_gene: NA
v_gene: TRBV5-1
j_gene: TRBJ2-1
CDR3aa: CASSAAVGYQFF
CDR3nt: TGCGCCAGCAGTGCCGCTGTGGGGTACCAGTTCTTC

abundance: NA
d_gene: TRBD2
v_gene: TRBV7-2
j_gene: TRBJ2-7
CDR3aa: CASSLLPGLAGGPYEQYF
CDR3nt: TGTGCCAGCAGCTTACTCCCCGGACTAGCGGGAGGTCCCTACGAGCAGTACTTC

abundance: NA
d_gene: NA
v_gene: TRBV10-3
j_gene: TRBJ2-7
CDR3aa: CAIRETFSMYEQYF
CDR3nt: TGTGCCATCAGGGAGACGTTCTCCATGTACGAGCAGTACTTC

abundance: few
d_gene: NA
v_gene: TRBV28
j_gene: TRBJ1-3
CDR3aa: CASSPWGLGNTIYF
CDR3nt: TGTGCCAGCAGTCCCTGGGGCTTGGGAAACACCATATATTTT

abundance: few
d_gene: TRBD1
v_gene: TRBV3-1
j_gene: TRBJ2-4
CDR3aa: CASSRQGEAKNIQYF
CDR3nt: TGTGCCAGCAGCCGACAGGGGGAAGCCAAAAACATTCAGTACTTC

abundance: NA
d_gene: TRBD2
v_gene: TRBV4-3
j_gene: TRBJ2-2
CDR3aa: CASSQGSGINTGELFF
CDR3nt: TGCGCCAGCAGCCAAGGAAGCGGGATTAACACCGGGGAGCTGTTTTTT

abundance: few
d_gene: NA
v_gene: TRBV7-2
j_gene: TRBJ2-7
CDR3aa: CASSLFRSYEQYF
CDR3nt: TGTGCCAGCAGCTTATTCAGGTCCTACGAGCAGTACTTC

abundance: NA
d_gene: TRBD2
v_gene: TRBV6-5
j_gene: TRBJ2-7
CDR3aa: CATAGLADYEQYF
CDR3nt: TGTGCCACCGCGGGACTAGCGGACTACGAGCAGTACTTC

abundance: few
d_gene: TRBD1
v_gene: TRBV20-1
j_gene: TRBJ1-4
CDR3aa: CSARGTGYEKLFF
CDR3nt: TGCAGTGCTAGGGGGACAGGATATGAAAAACTGTTTTTT

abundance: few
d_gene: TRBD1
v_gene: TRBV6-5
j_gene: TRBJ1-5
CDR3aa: CASRKGQGNQPQHF
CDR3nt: TGTGCCAGCAGAAAGGGACAGGGGAATCAGCCCCAGCATTTT

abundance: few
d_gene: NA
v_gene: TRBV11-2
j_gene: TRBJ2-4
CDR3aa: CASSLVGGGAKNIQYF
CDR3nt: TGTGCCAGCAGCTTAGTCGGAGGAGGAGCCAAAAACATTCAGTACTTC

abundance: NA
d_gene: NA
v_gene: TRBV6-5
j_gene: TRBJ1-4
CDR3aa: CASSLVGGDEKLFF
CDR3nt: TGTGCCAGCAGTCTAGTTGGGGGCGACGAAAAACTGTTTTTT

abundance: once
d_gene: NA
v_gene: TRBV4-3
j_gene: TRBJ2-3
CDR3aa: CASSPRPLTADTQYF
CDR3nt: TGCGCCAGCAGCCCGAGACCGCTAACGGCAGATACGCAGTATTTT

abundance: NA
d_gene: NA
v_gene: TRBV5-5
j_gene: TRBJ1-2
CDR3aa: CASSLEIAANYGYTF
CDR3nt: TGTGCCAGCAGCTTGGAAATAGCAGCTAACTATGGCTACACCTTC

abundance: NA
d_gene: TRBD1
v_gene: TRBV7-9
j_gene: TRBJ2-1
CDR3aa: CASSHPRIRDRYNEQFF
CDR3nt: TGTGCCAGCAGCCATCCGAGGATCCGGGACAGATACAATGAGCAGTTCTTC

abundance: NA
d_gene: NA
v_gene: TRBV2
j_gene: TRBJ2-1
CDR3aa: CASLKDNEKFF
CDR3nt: TGTGCCAGCCTTAAGGACAATGAGAAGTTCTTC

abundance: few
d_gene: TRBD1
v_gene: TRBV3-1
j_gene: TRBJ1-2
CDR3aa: CASSHVGTGADGGYTF
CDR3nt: TGTGCCAGCAGCCATGTCGGGACAGGGGCCGACGGAGGCTACACCTTC

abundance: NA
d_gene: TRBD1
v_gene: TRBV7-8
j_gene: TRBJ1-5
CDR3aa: CASSLRQGRAAGNQPQHF
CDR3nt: TGTGCCAGCAGCTTAAGACAGGGACGGGCGGCTGGCAATCAGCCCCAGCATTTT

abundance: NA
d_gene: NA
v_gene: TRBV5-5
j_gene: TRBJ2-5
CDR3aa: CASSLRWVTQYF
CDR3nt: TGTGCCAGCAGCTTGCGATGGGTGACCCAGTACTTC

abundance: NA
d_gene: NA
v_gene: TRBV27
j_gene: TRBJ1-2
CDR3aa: CASSIIGTGPGYTF
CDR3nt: TGTGCCAGCAGTATAATTGGTACAGGGCCCGGCTACACCTTC

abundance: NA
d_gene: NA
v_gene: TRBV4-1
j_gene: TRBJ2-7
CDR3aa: CASSPSSGEKAYEQYF
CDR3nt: TGCGCCAGCAGCCCGTCGTCCGGGGAAAAAGCCTACGAGCAGTACTTC

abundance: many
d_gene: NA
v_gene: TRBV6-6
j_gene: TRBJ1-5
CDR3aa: CASSSLGRDPQHF
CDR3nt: TGTGCCAGCAGTTCCCTAGGTCGGGATCCCCAGCATTTT

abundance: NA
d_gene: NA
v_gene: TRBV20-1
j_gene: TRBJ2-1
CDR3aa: CSARNIDSETLF
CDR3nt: TGCAGTGCCCGGAACATAGATTCCGAGACGCTCTTC

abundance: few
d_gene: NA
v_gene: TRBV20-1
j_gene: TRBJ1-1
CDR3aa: CSARGGRERGVAEAFF
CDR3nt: TGCAGTGCTAGAGGGGGCAGGGAACGGGGAGTCGCTGAAGCTTTCTTT